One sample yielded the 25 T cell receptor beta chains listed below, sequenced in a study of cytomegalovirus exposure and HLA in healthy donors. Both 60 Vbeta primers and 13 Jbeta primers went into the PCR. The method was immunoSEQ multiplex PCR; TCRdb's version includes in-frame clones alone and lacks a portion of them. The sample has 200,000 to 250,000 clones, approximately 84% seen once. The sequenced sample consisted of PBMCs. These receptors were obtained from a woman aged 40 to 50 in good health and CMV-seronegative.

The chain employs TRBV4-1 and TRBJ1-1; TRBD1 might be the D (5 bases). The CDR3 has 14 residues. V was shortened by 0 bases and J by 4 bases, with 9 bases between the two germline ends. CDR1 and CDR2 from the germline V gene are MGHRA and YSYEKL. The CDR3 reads CASSQDWGGTEAFF. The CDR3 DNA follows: TGCGCCAGCAGCCAAGATTGGGGGGGCACTGAAGCTTTCTTT.

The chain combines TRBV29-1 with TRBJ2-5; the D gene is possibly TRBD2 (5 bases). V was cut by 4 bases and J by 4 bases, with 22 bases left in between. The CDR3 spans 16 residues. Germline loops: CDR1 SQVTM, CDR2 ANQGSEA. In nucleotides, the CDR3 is TGCAGCGTTGCTGGCATTCCGGGGTATCACGGAGAGACCCAGTACTTC. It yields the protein CSVAGIPGYHGETQYF.

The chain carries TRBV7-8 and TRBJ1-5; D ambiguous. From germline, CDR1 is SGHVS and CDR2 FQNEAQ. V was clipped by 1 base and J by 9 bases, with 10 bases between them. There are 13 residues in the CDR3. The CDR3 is CASSLEEGSPQHF. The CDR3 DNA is TGTGCCAGCAGCTTAGAGGAGGGATCGCCCCAGCATTTT.

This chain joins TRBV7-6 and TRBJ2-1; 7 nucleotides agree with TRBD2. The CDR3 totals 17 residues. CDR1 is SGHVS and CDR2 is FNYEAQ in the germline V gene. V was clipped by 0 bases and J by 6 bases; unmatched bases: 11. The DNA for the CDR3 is TGTGCCAGCAGCTTAGCCCCGCCAGCGGGGAACCTCAATGAGCAGTTCTTC. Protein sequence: CASSLAPPAGNLNEQFF.

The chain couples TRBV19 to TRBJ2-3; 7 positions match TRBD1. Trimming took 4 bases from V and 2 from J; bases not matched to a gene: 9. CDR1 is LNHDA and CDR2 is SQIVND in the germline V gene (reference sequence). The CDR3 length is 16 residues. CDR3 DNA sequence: TGTGCCAGTAGTACCCGGACAGGAACTACCACAGATACGCAGTATTTT. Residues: CASSTRTGTTTDTQYF.

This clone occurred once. The CDR3 spells CASSLAGGFAGPYEQYF. CDR3 coding DNA: TGTGCCAGCAGCTTAGCGGGGGGGTTCGCCGGGCCCTACGAGCAGTACTTC. This rearrangement joins TRBV11-2 to TRBJ2-7, with TRBD2 matching over 8 bases. Trimming cost V 1 base and J 2 bases; bases outside gene matches: 10. The CDR3 has 17 amino acids. CDR1 and CDR2 (germline): SGHAT, FQNNGV.

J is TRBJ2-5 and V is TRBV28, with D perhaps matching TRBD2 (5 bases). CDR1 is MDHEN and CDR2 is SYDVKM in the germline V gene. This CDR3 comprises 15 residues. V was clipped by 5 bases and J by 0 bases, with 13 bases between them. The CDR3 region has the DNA TGTGCCAGCAGTCCTTGGAGGCGTAACCAAGAGACCCAGTACTTC. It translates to CASSPWRRNQETQYF. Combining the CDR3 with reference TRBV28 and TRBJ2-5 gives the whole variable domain DVKVTQSSRYLVKRTGEKVFLECVQDMDHENMFWYRQDPGLGLRLIYFSYDVKMKEKGDIPEGYSVSREKKERFSLILESASTNQTSMYLCASSPWRRNQETQYFGPGTRLLVL.

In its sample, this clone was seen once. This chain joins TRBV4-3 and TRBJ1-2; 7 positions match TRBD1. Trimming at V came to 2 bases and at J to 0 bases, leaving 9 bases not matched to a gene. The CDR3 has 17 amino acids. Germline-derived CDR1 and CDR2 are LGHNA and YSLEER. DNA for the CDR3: TGCGCCAGCAGCCAAACCCCCGGACAGGAAGCTAACTATGGCTACACCTTC. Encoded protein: CASSQTPGQEANYGYTF.

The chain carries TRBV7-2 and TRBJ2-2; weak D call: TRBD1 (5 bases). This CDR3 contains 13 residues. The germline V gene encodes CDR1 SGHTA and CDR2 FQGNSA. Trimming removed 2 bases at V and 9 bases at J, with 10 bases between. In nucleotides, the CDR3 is TGTGCCAGCAGCTTACAGGGTGACAGGGAGCTGTTTTTT. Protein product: CASSLQGDRELFF. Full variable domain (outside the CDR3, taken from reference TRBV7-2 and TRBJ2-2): GAGVSQSPSNKVTEKGKDVELRCDPISGHTALYWYRQSLGQGLEFLIYFQGNSAPDKSGLPSDRFSAERTGGSVSTLTIQRTQQEDSAVYLCASSLQGDRELFFGEGSRLTVL.

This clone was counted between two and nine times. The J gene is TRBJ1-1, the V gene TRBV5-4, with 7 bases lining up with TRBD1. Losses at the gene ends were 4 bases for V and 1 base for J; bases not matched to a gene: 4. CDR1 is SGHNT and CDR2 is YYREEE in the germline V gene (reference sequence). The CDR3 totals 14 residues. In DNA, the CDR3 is TGTGCCAGCAGCCCGGACAGGCCGAACACTGAAGCTTTCTTT. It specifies CASSPDRPNTEAFF.

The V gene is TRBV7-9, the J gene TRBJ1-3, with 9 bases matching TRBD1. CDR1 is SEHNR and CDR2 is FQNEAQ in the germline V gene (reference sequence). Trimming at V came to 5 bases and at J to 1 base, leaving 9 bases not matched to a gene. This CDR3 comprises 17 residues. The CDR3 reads CASSPGVGQGSGNTIYF. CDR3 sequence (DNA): TGTGCCAGCAGCCCAGGCGTGGGACAGGGTTCTGGAAACACCATATATTTT.

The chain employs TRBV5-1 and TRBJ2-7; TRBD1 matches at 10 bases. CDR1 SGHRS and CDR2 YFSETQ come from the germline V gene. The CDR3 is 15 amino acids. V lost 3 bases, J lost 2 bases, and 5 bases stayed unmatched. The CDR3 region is CASSWDGQGAYEQYF. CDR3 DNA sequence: TGCGCCAGCAGCTGGGACGGACAGGGGGCCTACGAGCAGTACTTC.

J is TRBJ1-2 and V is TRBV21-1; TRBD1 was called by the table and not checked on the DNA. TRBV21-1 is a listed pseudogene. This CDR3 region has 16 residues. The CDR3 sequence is CASSKALGQGPYGYTF. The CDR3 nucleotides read TGTGCCAGCAGCAAAGCGCTGGGACAGGGGCCCTATGGCTACACCTTC.

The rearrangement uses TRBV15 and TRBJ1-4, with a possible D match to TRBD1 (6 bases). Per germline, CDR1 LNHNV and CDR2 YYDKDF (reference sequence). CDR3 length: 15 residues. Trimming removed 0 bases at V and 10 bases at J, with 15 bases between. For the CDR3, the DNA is TGTGCCACCAGCAGAGATCGACAGCTCAGGGGAAAACTGTTTTTT. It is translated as CATSRDRQLRGKLFF.

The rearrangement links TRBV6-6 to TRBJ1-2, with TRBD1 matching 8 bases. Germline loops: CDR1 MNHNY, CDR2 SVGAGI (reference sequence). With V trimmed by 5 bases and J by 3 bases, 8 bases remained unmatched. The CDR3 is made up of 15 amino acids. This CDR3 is CASSTRQGPDYGYTF. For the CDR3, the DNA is TGTGCCAGCAGTACGAGACAGGGGCCCGACTATGGCTACACCTTC.

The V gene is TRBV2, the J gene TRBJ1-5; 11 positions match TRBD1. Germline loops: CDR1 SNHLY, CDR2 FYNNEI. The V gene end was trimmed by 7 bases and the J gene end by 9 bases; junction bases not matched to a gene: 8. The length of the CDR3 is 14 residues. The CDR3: CASTEDRGQRPQHF. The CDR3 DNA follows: TGTGCCAGCACTGAGGACAGGGGGCAGAGGCCCCAGCATTTT. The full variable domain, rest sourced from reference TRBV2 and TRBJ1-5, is EPEVTQTPSHQVTQMGQEVILRCVPISNHLYFYWYRQILGQKVEFLVSFYNNEISEKSEIFDDQFSVERPDGSNFTLKIRSTKLEDSAMYFCASTEDRGQRPQHFGDGTRLSIL.

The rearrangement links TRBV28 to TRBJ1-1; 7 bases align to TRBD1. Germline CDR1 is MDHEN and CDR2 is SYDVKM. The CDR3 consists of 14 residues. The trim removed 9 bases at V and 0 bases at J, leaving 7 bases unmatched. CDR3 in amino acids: CAREPGQMNTEAFF. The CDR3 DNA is TGTGCCAGGGAGCCGGGACAGATGAACACTGAAGCTTTCTTT.

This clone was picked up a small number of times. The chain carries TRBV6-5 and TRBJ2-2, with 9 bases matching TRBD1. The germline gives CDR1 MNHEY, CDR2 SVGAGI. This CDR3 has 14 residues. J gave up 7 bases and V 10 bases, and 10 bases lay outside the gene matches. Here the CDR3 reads CATRTGTGFGELFF. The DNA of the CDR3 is TGTGCCACCCGAACCGGGACAGGGTTCGGGGAGCTGTTTTTT.

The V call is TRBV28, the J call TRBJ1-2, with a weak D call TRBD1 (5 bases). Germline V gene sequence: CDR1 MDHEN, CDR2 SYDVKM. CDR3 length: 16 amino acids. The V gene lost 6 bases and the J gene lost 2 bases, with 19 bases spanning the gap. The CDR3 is CASRGRLGRENYGYTF. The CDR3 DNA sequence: TGTGCCAGCAGAGGGAGGTTGGGGCGAGAAAACTATGGCTACACCTTC.

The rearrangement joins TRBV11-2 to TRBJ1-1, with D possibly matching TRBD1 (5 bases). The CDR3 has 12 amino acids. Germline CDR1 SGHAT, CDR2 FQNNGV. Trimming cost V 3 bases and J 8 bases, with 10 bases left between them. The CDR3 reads CASSFMRTEAFF. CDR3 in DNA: TGTGCCAGCAGCTTTATGAGGACAGAAGCTTTCTTT.

CDR3 loop: CASSPQQSSYEQYF. CDR3 sequence (DNA): TGTGCCAGCAGCCCACAACAGAGCTCCTACGAGCAGTACTTC. J is TRBJ2-7 and V is TRBV7-9; D not certain. V was clipped by 5 bases and J by 0 bases, with 11 bases between them. In germline, CDR1 is SEHNR, CDR2 FQNEAQ (reference sequence). This CDR3 is built from 14 residues.

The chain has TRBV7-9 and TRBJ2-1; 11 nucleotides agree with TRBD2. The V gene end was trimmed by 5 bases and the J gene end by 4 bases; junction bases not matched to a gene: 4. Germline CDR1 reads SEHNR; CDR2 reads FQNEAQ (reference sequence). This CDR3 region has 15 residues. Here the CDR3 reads CASSQTSGGYNEQFF. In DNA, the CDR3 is TGTGCCAGCAGCCAAACTAGCGGGGGATACAATGAGCAGTTCTTC. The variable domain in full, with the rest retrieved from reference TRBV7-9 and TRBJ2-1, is DTGVSQNPRHKITKRGQNVTFRCDPISEHNRLYWYRQTLGQGPEFLTYFQNEAQLEKSRLLSDRFSAERPKGSFSTLEIQRTEQGDSAMYLCASSQTSGGYNEQFFGPGTRLTVL.

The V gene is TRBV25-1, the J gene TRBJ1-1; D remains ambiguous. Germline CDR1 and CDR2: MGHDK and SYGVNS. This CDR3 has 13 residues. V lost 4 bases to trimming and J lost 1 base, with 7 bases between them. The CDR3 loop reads CASSGSGNTEAFF. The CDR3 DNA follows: TGTGCCAGCAGTGGATCCGGGAACACTGAAGCTTTCTTT.

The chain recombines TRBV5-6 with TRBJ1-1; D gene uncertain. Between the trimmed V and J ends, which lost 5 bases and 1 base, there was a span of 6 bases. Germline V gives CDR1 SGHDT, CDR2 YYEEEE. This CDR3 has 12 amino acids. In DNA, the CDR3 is TGTGCCAGCAGATCCAAGAACACTGAAGCTTTCTTT. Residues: CASRSKNTEAFF.

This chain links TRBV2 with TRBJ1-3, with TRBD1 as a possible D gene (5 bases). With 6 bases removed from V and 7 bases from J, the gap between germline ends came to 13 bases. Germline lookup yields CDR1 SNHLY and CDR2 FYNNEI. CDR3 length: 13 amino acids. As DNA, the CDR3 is TGTGCCAGCAGCTATCAGGGCCTGAACACCATATATTTT. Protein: CASSYQGLNTIYF. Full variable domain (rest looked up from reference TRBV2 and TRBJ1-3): EPEVTQTPSHQVTQMGQEVILRCVPISNHLYFYWYRQILGQKVEFLVSFYNNEISEKSEIFDDQFSVERPDGSNFTLKIRSTKLEDSAMYFCASSYQGLNTIYFGEGSWLTVV.